This TCR beta chain was identified in a study of PD-1 blockade in classical Hodgkin lymphoma. Note on this clone: The antigen is unknown.

Measured with immunoSEQ multiplex PCR; TCRdb has only the in-frame clones, and not every one. Found here are more than 12,000 clones, around four fifths of them singletons; the top ten hold approximately 25%. Notes on the study in general: TCR diversity rose significantly by C4D1 in CD4+ but not CD8+ cells.

Patients all relapsed after autologous stem cell transplantation, and there was variation in brentuximab vedotin exposure. The germline V gene has CDR1 LNHNV and CDR2 YYDKDF (reference sequence). CDR3 length: 19 amino acids. Trimming cost V 5 bases and J 0 bases; bases outside gene matches: 14. The source of this sequence is a human donor with classical Hodgkin lymphoma. This material consisted of peripheral blood mononuclear cells (PBMCs), taken before the second cycle of nivolumab. The chain couples TRBV15 to TRBJ2-3, with 10 bases fitting TRBD1. Here the CDR3 DNA reads TGTGCCACCAGCCGCGGAAGGGGACAGGGGACGATCAGCACAGATACGCAGTATTTT. It specifies CATSRGRGQGTISTDTQYF.